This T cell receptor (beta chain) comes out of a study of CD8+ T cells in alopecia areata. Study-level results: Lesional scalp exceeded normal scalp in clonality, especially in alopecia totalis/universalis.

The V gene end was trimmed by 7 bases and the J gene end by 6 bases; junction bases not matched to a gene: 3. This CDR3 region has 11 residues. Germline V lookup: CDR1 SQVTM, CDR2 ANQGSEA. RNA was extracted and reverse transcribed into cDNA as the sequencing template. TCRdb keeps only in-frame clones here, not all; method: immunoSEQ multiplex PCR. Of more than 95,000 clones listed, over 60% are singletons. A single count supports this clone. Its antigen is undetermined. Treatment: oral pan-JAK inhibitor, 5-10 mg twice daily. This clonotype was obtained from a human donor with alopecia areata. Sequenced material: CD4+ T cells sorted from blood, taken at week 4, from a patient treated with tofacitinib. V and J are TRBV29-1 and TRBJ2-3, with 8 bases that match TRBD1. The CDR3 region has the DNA TGCAGCGCTGGACAGGGTGATACGCAGTATTTT. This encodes CSAGQGDTQYF.